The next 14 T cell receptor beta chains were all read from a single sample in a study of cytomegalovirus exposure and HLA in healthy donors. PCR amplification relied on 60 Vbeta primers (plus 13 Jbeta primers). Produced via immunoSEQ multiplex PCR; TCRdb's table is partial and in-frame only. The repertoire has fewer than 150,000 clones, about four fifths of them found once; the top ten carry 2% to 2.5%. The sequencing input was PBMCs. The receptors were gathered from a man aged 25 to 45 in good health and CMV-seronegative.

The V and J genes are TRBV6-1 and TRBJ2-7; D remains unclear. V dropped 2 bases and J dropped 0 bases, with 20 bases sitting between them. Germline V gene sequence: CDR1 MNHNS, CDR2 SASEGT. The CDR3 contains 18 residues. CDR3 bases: TGTGCCAGCAGTGAATCGGTCCTGACAACGACCGGCTCCTACGAGCAGTACTTC. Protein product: CASSESVLTTTGSYEQYF.

CDR3 in DNA: TGTGCCAGCAGCCAGGCCCCCAAATTAGAGCAGTACTTC. Translating gives CASSQAPKLEQYF. J is TRBJ2-7 and V is TRBV7-6; D not certain. The CDR3 spans 13 residues. The germline CDR1 and CDR2 sequences are SGHVS and FNYEAQ. Trimming left V 5 bases short and J 7 bases short, with 15 bases between.

The CDR3 sequence is CASSEAGGVRETQYF. The CDR3 DNA reads TGTGCCAGCAGTGAAGCGGGGGGGGTCAGAGAGACCCAGTACTTC. V and J are TRBV6-1 and TRBJ2-5; 7 bases agree with TRBD2. The V segment lost 0 bases and the J segment 4 bases; nucleotides outside the gene matches: 5. Germline V gives CDR1 MNHNS, CDR2 SASEGT. The CDR3 covers 15 residues.

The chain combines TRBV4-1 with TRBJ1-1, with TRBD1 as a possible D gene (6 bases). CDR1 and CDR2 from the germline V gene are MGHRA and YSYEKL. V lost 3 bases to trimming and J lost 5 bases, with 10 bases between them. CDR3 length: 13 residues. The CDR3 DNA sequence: TGCGCCAGCAGCCAGGGGGCGAGTACTGAAGCTTTCTTT. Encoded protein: CASSQGASTEAFF.

CDR3 sequence: CASLLAGNTYEQYF. In nucleotides, the CDR3 is TGTGCCAGCCTACTAGCGGGAAACACCTACGAGCAGTACTTC. J is TRBJ2-7 and V is TRBV2, with 10 bases matching TRBD2. CDR3 length equals 14 residues. Germline lookup yields CDR1 SNHLY and CDR2 FYNNEI. V shed 8 bases, J shed 2 bases, and the junction held 6 bases outside the gene matches.

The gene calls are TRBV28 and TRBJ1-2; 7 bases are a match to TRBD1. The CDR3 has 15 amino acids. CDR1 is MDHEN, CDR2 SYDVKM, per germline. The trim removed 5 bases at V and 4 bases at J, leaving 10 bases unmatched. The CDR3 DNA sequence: TGTGCCAGCAGTCCCAGGGGGTTATTAGTCTATGGCTACACCTTC. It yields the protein CASSPRGLLVYGYTF.

This chain's CDR3 is CASSQGTGRSYEQYF. The CDR3, as DNA: TGTGCCAGCAGTCAAGGGACAGGAAGATCCTACGAGCAGTACTTC. The V gene is TRBV7-9, the J gene TRBJ2-7, with 8 bases identical to TRBD1. CDR1 is SEHNR and CDR2 is FQNEAQ in the germline V gene (reference sequence). The V and J ends lost 6 bases and 1 base, in that order; junction bases with no gene match: 8. The CDR3 extends over 15 amino acids.

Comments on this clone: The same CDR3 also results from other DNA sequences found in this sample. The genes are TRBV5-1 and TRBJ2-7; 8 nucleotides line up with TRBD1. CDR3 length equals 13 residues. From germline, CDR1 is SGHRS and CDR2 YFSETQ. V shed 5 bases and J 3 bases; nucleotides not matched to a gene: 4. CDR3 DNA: TGCGCCAGCAGTTCCGGGACAGGCTACGAGCAGTACTTC. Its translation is CASSSGTGYEQYF.

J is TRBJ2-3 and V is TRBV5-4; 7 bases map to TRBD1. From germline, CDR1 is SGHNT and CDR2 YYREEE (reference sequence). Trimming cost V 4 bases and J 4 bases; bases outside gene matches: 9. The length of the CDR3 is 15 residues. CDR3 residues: CASSRQVGGPDTQYF. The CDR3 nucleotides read TGTGCCAGCAGCCGTCAGGTAGGGGGCCCAGATACGCAGTATTTT. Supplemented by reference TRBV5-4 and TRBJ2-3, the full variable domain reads ETGVTQSPTHLIKTRGQQVTLRCSSQSGHNTVSWYQQALGQGPQFIFQYYREEENGRGNFPPRFSGLQFPNYSSELNVNALELDDSALYLCASSRQVGGPDTQYFGPGTRLTVL.

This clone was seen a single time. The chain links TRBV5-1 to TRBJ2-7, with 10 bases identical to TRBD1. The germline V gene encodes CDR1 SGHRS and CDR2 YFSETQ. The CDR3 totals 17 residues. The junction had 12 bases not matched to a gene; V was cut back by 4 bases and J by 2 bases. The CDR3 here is CASSQSPGQGYAYEQYF. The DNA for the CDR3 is TGCGCCAGCAGCCAATCTCCGGGACAGGGGTATGCCTACGAGCAGTACTTC.

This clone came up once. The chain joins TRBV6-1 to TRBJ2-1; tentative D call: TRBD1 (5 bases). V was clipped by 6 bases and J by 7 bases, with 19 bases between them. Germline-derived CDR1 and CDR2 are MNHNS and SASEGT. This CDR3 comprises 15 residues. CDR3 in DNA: TGTGCCAGCAGCCTTAACCAGGGTTTACGAAATGAGCAGTTCTTC. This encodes CASSLNQGLRNEQFF.

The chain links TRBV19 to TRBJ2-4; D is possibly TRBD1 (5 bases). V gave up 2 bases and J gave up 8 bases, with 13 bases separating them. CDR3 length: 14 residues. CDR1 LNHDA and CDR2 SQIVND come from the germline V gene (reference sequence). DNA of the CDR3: TGTGCCAGTAGTATATCCAGGACAAACCACATTCAGTACTTC. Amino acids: CASSISRTNHIQYF.

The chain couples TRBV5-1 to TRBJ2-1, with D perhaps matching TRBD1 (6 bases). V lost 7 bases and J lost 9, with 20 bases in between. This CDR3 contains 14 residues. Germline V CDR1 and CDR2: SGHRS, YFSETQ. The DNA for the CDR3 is TGCGCCAGCGGCCTTGGGGGCCCACTCGGTGAGCAGTTCTTC. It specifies CASGLGGPLGEQFF.

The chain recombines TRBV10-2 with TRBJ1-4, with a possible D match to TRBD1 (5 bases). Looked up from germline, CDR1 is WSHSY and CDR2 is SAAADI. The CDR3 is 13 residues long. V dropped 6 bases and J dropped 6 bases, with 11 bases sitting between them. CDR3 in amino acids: CASRGRADEKLFF. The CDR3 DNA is TGCGCCAGCAGGGGCAGGGCAGATGAAAAACTGTTTTTT.